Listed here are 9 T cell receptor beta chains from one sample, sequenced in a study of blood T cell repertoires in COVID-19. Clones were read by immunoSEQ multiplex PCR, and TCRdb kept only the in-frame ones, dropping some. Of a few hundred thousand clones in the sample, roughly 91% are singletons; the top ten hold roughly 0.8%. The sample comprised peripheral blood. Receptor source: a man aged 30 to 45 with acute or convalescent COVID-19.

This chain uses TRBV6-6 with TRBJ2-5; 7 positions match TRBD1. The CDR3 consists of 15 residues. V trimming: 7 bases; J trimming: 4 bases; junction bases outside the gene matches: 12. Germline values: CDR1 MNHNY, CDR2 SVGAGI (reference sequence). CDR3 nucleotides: TGTGCCAGCAAAAGACCGGGTCCAGGGGGAGAGACCCAGTACTTC. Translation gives CASKRPGPGGETQYF.

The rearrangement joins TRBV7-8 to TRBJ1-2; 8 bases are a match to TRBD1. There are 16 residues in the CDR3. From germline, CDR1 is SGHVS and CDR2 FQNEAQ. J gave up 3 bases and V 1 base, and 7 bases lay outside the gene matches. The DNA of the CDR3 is TGTGCCAGCAGCTTAGGGGTCCAGGGGGCGTACTATGGCTACACCTTC. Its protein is CASSLGVQGAYYGYTF.

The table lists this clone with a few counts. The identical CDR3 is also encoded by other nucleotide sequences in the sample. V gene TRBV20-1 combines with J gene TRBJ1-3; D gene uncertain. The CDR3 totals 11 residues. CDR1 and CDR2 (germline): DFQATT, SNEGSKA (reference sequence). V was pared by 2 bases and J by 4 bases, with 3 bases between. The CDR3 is CSARQGNTIYF. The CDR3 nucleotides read TGCAGTGCTAGACAGGGAAACACCATATATTTT.

The CDR3 reads CASSTSLGLSTDTQYF. In DNA, the CDR3 is TGTGCCAGCAGCACCAGCTTGGGGCTAAGCACAGATACGCAGTATTTT. V and J are TRBV9 and TRBJ2-3; the D gene is possibly TRBD1 (5 bases). The CDR3 spans 16 residues. The V and J ends lost 4 bases and 0 bases respectively, with 15 bases between them. The germline gives CDR1 SGDLS, CDR2 YYNGEE.

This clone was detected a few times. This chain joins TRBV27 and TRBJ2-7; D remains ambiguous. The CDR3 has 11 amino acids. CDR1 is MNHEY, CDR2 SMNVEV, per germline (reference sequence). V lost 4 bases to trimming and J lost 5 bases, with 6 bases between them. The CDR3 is CASSSFNEQYF. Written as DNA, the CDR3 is TGTGCCAGCAGTTCATTCAACGAGCAGTACTTC.

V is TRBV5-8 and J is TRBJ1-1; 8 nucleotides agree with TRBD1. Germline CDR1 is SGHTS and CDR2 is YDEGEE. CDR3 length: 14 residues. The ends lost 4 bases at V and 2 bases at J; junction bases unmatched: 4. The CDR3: CASSAGGVNTEAFF. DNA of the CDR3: TGTGCCAGCAGCGCAGGGGGCGTAAACACTGAAGCTTTCTTT.

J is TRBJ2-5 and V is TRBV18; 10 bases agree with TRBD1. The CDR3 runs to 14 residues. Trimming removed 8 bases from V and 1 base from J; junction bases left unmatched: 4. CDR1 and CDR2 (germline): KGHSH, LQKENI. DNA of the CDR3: TGTGCCAGCACACGGGACAGGGGCCAAGAGACCCAGTACTTC. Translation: CASTRDRGQETQYF.

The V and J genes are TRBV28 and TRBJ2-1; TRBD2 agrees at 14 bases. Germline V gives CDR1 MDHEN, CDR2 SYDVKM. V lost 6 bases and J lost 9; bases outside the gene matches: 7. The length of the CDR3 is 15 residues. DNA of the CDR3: TGTGCCAGCAGCACCCCGGGACTAGCGGGAGTTGAGCAGTTCTTC. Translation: CASSTPGLAGVEQFF.

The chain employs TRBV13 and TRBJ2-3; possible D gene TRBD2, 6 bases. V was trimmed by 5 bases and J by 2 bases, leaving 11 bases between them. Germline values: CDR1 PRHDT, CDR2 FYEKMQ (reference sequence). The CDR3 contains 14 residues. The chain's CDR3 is CASSKGGITDTQYF. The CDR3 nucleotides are TGTGCCAGCAGCAAGGGAGGCATCACAGATACGCAGTATTTT.